The clone carrying this T cell receptor (beta chain) was counted at least ten times. Trimming cost V 6 bases and J 5 bases, with 11 bases left between them. The CDR3 extends over 12 amino acids. With iRepertoire HTBI primers and Arm-PCR of CDR3 regions, TCR beta libraries were built. From the multiplex PCR reads, TCRdb called clonotypes with MiXCR, one entry per CDR3 protein. The sample has about 430,000 distinct CDR3 sequences; approximately 16% are singletons. This sample is drawn from a study of regulatory T cells in long-lasting Graves disease. The time point was: newly diagnosed GD, antithyroid drugs for less than 3 months. After RNA was extracted from PBMCs, the TCR library was made from it. Another study also made use of these data, one on T cells in Graves' hyperthyroidism and ophthalmopathy.

The sequences come from peripheral blood mononuclear cells (PBMCs), collected at new diagnosis, from a patient treated with antithyroid drugs. The source is a woman aged 35 to 49 with Graves disease. The rearrangement links TRBV12-3 or TRBV12-4 to TRBJ2-7, with a tentative D call TRBD2 (5 bases). For the CDR3, the DNA is TGTGCCAGCAGGCTAGCCGAGGACGAGCAGTACTTC. The encoded protein is CASRLAEDEQYF.